The entry below gives a single TCR beta chain sequence along with its context. The data derive from a study of T cells in tuberculosis. The method was immunoSEQ multiplex PCR; TCRdb's version includes in-frame clones alone and lacks a portion of them. The data show over 25,000 clones, around 92% seen once. Indicated time point: new active TB diagnosis, blood taken before or within 7 days of starting treatment. The TCR was taken from an adult with tuberculosis. Some clones in this sample may be carry-over from other donors' samples. This specimen consisted of PBMCs, obtained at tuberculosis diagnosis.

The CDR3 nucleotides read TGTGCCAGTAGTATGACCTCCCAGGGGAACTATGGCTACACCTTC. Amino acids: CASSMTSQGNYGYTF. The chain couples TRBV19 to TRBJ1-2; TRBD1 is a possible D gene (6 bases). The CDR3 is made up of 15 amino acids. Trimming left V 3 bases short and J 2 bases short, with 13 bases between. From germline, CDR1 is LNHDA and CDR2 SQIVND (reference sequence).